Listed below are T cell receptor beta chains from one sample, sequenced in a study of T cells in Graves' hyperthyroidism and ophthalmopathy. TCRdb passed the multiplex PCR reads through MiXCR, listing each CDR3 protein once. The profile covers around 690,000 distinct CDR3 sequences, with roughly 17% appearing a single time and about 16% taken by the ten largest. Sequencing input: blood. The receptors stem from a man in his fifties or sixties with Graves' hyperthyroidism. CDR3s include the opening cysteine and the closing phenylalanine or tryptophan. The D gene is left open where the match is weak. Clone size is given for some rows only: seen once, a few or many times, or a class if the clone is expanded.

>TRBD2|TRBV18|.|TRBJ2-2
TGTGCCAGCTCATCGACTAGCCCTAACACCGGGGAGCTGTTTTTT
CASSSTSPNTGELFF
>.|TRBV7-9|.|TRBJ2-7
TGTGCCAGCAGCTTAGAATTGAGGGGTTACGAGCAGTACTTC
CASSLELRGYEQYF
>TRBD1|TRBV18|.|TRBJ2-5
TGTGCCAGCTCACCGAGTACGGGGGACAGGGAGACCCAGTACTTC
CASSPSTGDRETQYF
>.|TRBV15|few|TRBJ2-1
TGTGCCACCAGCAGAGATCGCGGGTACTACAATGAGCAGTTCTTC
CATSRDRGYYNEQFF
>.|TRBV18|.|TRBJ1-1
TGTGCCAGCTCACCACGAGGCAGTTCGAACATGAACACTGAAGCTTTCTTT
CASSPRGSSNMNTEAFF
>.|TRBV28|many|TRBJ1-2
TGTGCCAGCGCGACAGGCCCGAACTATGGCTACACCTTC
CASATGPNYGYTF
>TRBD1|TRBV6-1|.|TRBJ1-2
TGTGCCAGCAGTCCCCGGGGACAGGGGGCGAACTATGGCTACACCTTC
CASSPRGQGANYGYTF
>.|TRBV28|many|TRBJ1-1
TGTGCCAGCAGTCTAGAGTTGCCGGCACCCACTGAAGCTTTCTTT
CASSLELPAPTEAFF
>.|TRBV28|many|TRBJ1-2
TGTGCCAGCAGTTTAGTGGGGCAGGGTTCTTGGTATGGCTACACCTTC
CASSLVGQGSWYGYTF
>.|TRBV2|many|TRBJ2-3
TGTGCCAGCAGTGTTGGTACTAGCACAGATACGCAGTATTTT
CASSVGTSTDTQYF
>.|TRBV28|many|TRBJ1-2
TGTGCCAGCAGTTATGGGATAGGGATCAACTATGGCTACACCTTC
CASSYGIGINYGYTF
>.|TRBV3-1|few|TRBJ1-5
TGTGCCAGCAGCCAAGAAATGGCGCAGCCCCAGCATTTT
CASSQEMAQPQHF
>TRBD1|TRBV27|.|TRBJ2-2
TGTGCCAGCAGTTTATTAAGGGGGCGAGGGGAGCTGTTTTTT
CASSLLRGRGELFF
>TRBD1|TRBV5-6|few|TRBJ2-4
TGTGCCAGCACCATTAGAAGGACAGGAGTAGCCAAAAACATTCAGTACTTC
CASTIRRTGVAKNIQYF
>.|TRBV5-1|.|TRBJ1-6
TGCGCCAGCAGCGAGGACAGCCAGAGCTCCTATAATTCACCCCTCCACTTT
CASSEDSQSSYNSPLHF
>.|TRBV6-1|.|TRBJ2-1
TGTGCCAGCAGACAGGGATCTGCGGGGCAGTTCTTC
CASRQGSAGQFF
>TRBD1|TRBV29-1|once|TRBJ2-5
TGCAGCGTGGCGGACAGGGGAAAGACCCAGTACTTC
CSVADRGKTQYF
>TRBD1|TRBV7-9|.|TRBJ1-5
TGTGCCAGCAGCTCCAACGACAGGGGGCCCCGCCAGCCCCAGCATTTT
CASSSNDRGPRQPQHF
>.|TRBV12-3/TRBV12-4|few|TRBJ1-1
TGTGCCAGCAGTCGCCAGACAGCGAACACTGAAGCTTTCTTT
CASSRQTANTEAFF
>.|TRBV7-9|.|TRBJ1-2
TGTGCCAGCAGCTTAGCGTTGCTTAACTATGGCTACACCTTC
CASSLALLNYGYTF
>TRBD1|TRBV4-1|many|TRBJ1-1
TGCGCCAGCAGCCCGGGCCAGACAGGGGTCCCTGAAGCTTTCTTT
CASSPGQTGVPEAFF
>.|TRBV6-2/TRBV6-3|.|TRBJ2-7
TGTGCCAGCTTTGAAAGGGGTAGCGGCGTCTACGAGCAGTACTTC
CASFERGSGVYEQYF
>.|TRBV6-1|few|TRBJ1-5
TGTGCCAGCACCTCAGACGTCTATAGCAATCAGCCCCAGCATTTT
CASTSDVYSNQPQHF
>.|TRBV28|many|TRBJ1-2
TGTGCCAGCAGAACATCAACAGATTCGTTAGGCTACACCTTC
CASRTSTDSLGYTF
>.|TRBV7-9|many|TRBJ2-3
TGTGCCAGCAGCTTAGAGAGTAGCGGAAGCACAGATACGCAGTATTTT
CASSLESSGSTDTQYF
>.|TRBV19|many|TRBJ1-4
TGTGCCAGTAGTATATTTTTTGCAACTAATGAAAAACTGTTTTTT
CASSIFFATNEKLFF
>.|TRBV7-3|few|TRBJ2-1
TGTGCCAGCAGTGGGGGACCAGCCTACAATGAGCAGTTCTTC
CASSGGPAYNEQFF
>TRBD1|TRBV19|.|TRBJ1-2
TGTGCCAGTAGTACGGGGGACAGTAAAGTATATGGCTACACCTTC
CASSTGDSKVYGYTF
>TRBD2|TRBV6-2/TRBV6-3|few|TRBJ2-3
TGTGCCAGCAGTCGGAATAGCGGGAGGATAGATACGCAGTATTTT
CASSRNSGRIDTQYF
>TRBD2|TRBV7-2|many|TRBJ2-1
TGTGCCAGCAGGCCAGCGGGAGGGGAGAACAATGAGCAGTTCTTC
CASRPAGGENNEQFF
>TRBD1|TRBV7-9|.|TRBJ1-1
TGTGCCAGCAGCGCCGGGACAGGGAGGAAAACTGAAGCTTTCTTT
CASSAGTGRKTEAFF
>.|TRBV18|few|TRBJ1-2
TGTGCCAGCTCACCGACCACGGGCCCCCATGGCTACACCTTC
CASSPTTGPHGYTF
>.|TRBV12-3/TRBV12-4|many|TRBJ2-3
TGTGCCAGCAGTTTAGACAGACGCACAGATACGCAGTATTTT
CASSLDRRTDTQYF
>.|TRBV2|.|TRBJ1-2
TGTGCCAGCAGTGAGCTGGGGGTTAACTATGGCTACACCTTC
CASSELGVNYGYTF
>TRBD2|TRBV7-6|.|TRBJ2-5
TGTGCCAGCAGCTTAGAAGCTAGCGGGAGTTTGGAGACCCAGTACTTC
CASSLEASGSLETQYF
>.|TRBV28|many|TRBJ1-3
TGTGCCAGCAAAGGGGCAGCCGATTCTGGAAACACCATATATTTT
CASKGAADSGNTIYF
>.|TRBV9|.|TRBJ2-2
TGTGCCAGCAGCGTAGGGGAAGAGGGAAAGTACACCGGGGGGCTGTTTTTT
CASSVGEEGKYTGGLFF
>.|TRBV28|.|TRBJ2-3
TGTGCCAGCAGTCCAACAGGTTACTCTAGCACAGATACGCAGTATTTT
CASSPTGYSSTDTQYF
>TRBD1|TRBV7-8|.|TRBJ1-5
TGTGCCAGCAGCAAAGGACAGGGTGACAATCAGCCCCAGCATTTT
CASSKGQGDNQPQHF
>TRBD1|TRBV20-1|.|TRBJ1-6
TGCAGTGCTCCTACCGGGACAGGGGTCCTCCACTTT
CSAPTGTGVLHF
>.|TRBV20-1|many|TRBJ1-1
TGCAGTGCTAGAGGTGGAGTTACCATGAACACTGAAGCTTTCTTT
CSARGGVTMNTEAFF
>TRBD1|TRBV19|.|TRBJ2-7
TGTGCCAGTAGTATCTCGGCAGGGGGCTACGAGCAGTACTTC
CASSISAGGYEQYF